Below, one TCR beta chain is given with its context. Authors' data handling: Estimated nucleated cell counts came from reference gene primer amplification. The table came from immunoSEQ multiplex PCR; TCRdb's copy has only in-frame clones and leaves some out. That table is the source of V, J and clone size, and D and trimming were worked out from the DNA. The data contain about 130,000 clones, more than 75% of them singletons. The data originate from a study of blood T cell repertoires in COVID-19. Background on the study: Material from acute and convalescent COVID-19 was sourced from the United States, Italy and Spain.

The CDR3 consists of 14 residues. Germline-derived CDR1 and CDR2 are SGHNT and YYREEE (reference sequence). Losses at the gene ends were 4 bases for V and 5 bases for J; bases not matched to a gene: 5. This chain connects TRBV5-4 to TRBJ2-7, with 11 nucleotides matching TRBD2. The sequence came from a man aged 60 to 69 who had recovered from COVID-19. Sequenced sample: peripheral blood. In nucleotides, the CDR3 is TGTGCCAGCAGCACTAGCGGGAGCGGGAACGAGCAGTACTTC. Residues: CASSTSGSGNEQYF. Using reference TRBV5-4 and TRBJ2-7 for the parts outside the CDR3, the full variable domain is ETGVTQSPTHLIKTRGQQVTLRCSSQSGHNTVSWYQQALGQGPQFIFQYYREEENGRGNFPPRFSGLQFPNYSSELNVNALELDDSALYLCASSTSGSGNEQYFGPGTRLTVT.